The 19 T cell receptor beta chains given below trace back to one sample, sequenced in a study of memory CD4+ T cells and cytomegalovirus serostatus. The table came from immunoSEQ multiplex PCR; TCRdb's copy has only in-frame clones and leaves some out. Counted here are just under 65,000 clones, roughly four fifths occurring once; the ten biggest clones make up roughly 1%. Single viable CD3+CD4+CD8-CD45RO+ cells were sorted as the memory CD4+ T cells. The sample comprised memory CD4+ T cells from blood. These receptors all stem from an adult in good health and CMV-seronegative.

This clone has just a few counts. The rearrangement uses TRBV6-1 and TRBJ1-1; D ambiguous. This CDR3 has 13 amino acids. The V end lost 3 bases, the J end lost 0 bases, and 5 bases lay between the germline ends. The germline CDR1 and CDR2 sequences are MNHNS and SASEGT. The CDR3 DNA reads TGTGCCAGCAGTGACCAGATGAACACTGAAGCTTTCTTT. Amino acids: CASSDQMNTEAFF.

This chain joins TRBV9 and TRBJ1-2, with 9 nucleotides matching TRBD1. Trimming removed 3 bases from V and 3 bases from J; junction bases left unmatched: 3. Germline-derived CDR1 and CDR2 are SGDLS and YYNGEE. This CDR3 comprises 14 residues. CDR3 amino acids: CASSEGQGDYGYTF. As DNA, the CDR3 is TGTGCCAGCAGCGAGGGACAGGGAGACTATGGCTACACCTTC.

The CDR3 here is CASSLAQGPYEQFF. The CDR3 region has the DNA TGTGCCAGCAGCTTAGCGCAGGGTCCCTATGAGCAGTTCTTC. The chain is built from TRBV11-2 and TRBJ2-1; D perhaps matches TRBD1 (5 bases). The CDR3 is 14 residues long. The V gene lost 1 base and the J gene lost 8 bases, with 12 bases spanning the gap. Per germline, CDR1 SGHAT and CDR2 FQNNGV.

CDR3 coding DNA: TGTGCCAGCAGACCGGACAGCAATCAGCCCCAGCATTTT. Translating gives CASRPDSNQPQHF. V usage is TRBV28 and J usage is TRBJ1-5; D not resolved. The V and J ends lost 6 bases and 1 base respectively, with 7 bases between them. Germline V lookup: CDR1 MDHEN, CDR2 SYDVKM. CDR3 length: 13 amino acids.

The genes are TRBV6-6 and TRBJ1-5; no reliable D call. Germline V gene data show CDR1 as MNHNY and CDR2 as SVGAGI (reference sequence). V lost 5 bases and J lost 0, with 14 bases in between. This CDR3 contains 16 residues. CDR3 amino acids: CASSPTSGSSNQPQHF. The CDR3 DNA follows: TGTGCCAGCAGTCCAACGTCGGGCAGTAGCAATCAGCCCCAGCATTTT.

The table lists this clone with many counts. This chain joins TRBV30 and TRBJ1-5; possibly TRBD1 for D (5 bases). Trimming shortened V by 5 bases and J by 4 bases, and 12 bases separated the two germline ends. The germline V gene has CDR1 GTSNPN and CDR2 SVGIG (reference sequence). This CDR3 contains 13 residues. The CDR3 here is CAWVGGLNQPQHF. The CDR3 DNA sequence: TGTGCCTGGGTGGGGGGTTTAAATCAGCCCCAGCATTTT.

V and J are TRBV5-1 and TRBJ1-1, with unresolved D. Deletions cut 5 bases from V and 2 bases from J, with 19 bases between. The length of the CDR3 is 16 residues. CDR1 is SGHRS, CDR2 YFSETQ, per germline. DNA for the CDR3: TGCGCCAGCAGACTGGGGAGAACCAGACGAAACACTGAAGCTTTCTTT. Translated, it gives CASRLGRTRRNTEAFF.

This clone turned up a few times. This rearrangement joins TRBV29-1 to TRBJ2-1; the match to TRBD2 covers 8 bases. Trimming took 4 bases from V and 4 from J; bases not matched to a gene: 12. This CDR3 has 16 amino acids. Germline V lookup: CDR1 SQVTM, CDR2 ANQGSEA. This CDR3 is CSVVLPGGVGYNEQFF. The CDR3 coding sequence is TGCAGCGTTGTCCTGCCGGGGGGGGTGGGTTACAATGAGCAGTTCTTC.

The CDR3 bases are TGTGCCAGCTCACCAAATGGCCAGCAATACGAGCAGTACTTC. Translated, it gives CASSPNGQQYEQYF. The chain joins TRBV18 to TRBJ2-7; unclear D gene. This CDR3 is 14 amino acids long. V was clipped by 2 bases and J by 4 bases, with 12 bases between them. CDR1 and CDR2 (germline): KGHSH, LQKENI.

The J gene is TRBJ1-6, the V gene TRBV30; D is unclear. The CDR3 has 13 amino acids. Trimming pared 2 bases from V and 10 bases from J, leaving 12 bases between. Germline V CDR1 and CDR2: GTSNPN, SVGIG (reference sequence). This CDR3 reads CAWSMEGWSPLHF. The CDR3 bases are TGTGCCTGGAGTATGGAGGGATGGTCACCCCTCCACTTT.

This chain joins TRBV9 and TRBJ2-3, with a tentative D call TRBD1 (6 bases). Trimming stripped 0 bases from V and 3 bases from J, with 14 bases between. Germline CDR1 and CDR2: SGDLS and YYNGEE. CDR3 length equals 16 residues. DNA for the CDR3: TGTGCCAGCAGCGTAGTAGGTGGGGGCCTAACAGATACGCAGTATTTT. This sequence encodes CASSVVGGGLTDTQYF. Supplemented by reference TRBV9 and TRBJ2-3, the full variable domain reads DSGVTQTPKHLITATGQRVTLRCSPRSGDLSVYWYQQSLDQGLQFLIQYYNGEERAKGNILERFSAQQFPDLHSELNLSSLELGDSALYFCASSVVGGGLTDTQYFGPGTRLTVL.

V gene TRBV19 combines with J gene TRBJ2-1, with TRBD2 matching 8 bases. V was clipped by 0 bases and J by 12 bases; unmatched bases: 4. The CDR3 spans 13 residues. CDR1 LNHDA and CDR2 SQIVND come from the germline V gene (reference sequence). CDR3 sequence: CASSIDGGAGQFF. The CDR3 region has the DNA TGTGCCAGTAGTATAGACGGGGGGGCAGGGCAGTTCTTC.

CDR3 nucleotides: TGCAGTGCCACGGAATCTTTAGGCTACACCTTC. It is translated as CSATESLGYTF. The chain has TRBV20-1 and TRBJ1-2; unclear D gene. The CDR3 totals 11 residues. The germline CDR1 and CDR2 sequences are DFQATT and SNEGSKA (reference sequence). Trimming removed 6 bases at V and 8 bases at J, with 13 bases between.

The V and J genes are TRBV9 and TRBJ2-7; D unclear. Trimming removed 1 base from V and 1 base from J, with 12 bases in between. Germline CDR1 reads SGDLS; CDR2 reads YYNGEE. This CDR3 spans 15 amino acids. CDR3 sequence reads: CASSVNSHQSYEQYF. As DNA, the CDR3 is TGTGCCAGCAGCGTAAATAGCCATCAGTCCTACGAGCAGTACTTC.

The J gene is TRBJ1-6, the V gene TRBV19, with 9 bases aligning to TRBD1. CDR1 and CDR2 (germline): LNHDA, SQIVND (reference sequence). The CDR3 is 14 residues long. With V trimmed by 11 bases and J by 6 bases, 8 bases remained unmatched. The CDR3 here is CASRGGQGNSPLHF. DNA for the CDR3: TGTGCCTCTCGCGGGGGACAGGGTAATTCACCCCTCCACTTT.

J is TRBJ1-1 and V is TRBV11-1; tentative D call: TRBD1 (6 bases). V was cut by 3 bases and J by 5 bases, with 7 bases left in between. CDR1 SGHAT and CDR2 FQDESV come from the germline V gene (reference sequence). The CDR3 contains 12 residues. The CDR3 DNA sequence: TGTGCCAGCAGCTTTCAGGGGACTGAAGCTTTCTTT. Translation: CASSFQGTEAFF.

The gene calls are TRBV10-3 and TRBJ2-6; 8 bases fit TRBD1. V lost 9 bases and J lost 3; bases outside the gene matches: 13. The CDR3 spans 17 residues. The germline V gene has CDR1 ENHRY and CDR2 SYGVKD. The CDR3 sequence is CAIAWGTGQGGANVLTF. CDR3 DNA: TGTGCCATAGCTTGGGGGACAGGCCAGGGTGGGGCCAACGTCCTGACTTTC.

V gene TRBV28 combines with J gene TRBJ1-5; D unclear. Trimming took 2 bases from V and 5 from J, leaving 16 bases between them. The CDR3 sequence is 16 residues long. CDR1 is MDHEN, CDR2 SYDVKM, per germline. This CDR3 reads CASSLNFFESDQPQHF. The CDR3 DNA follows: TGTGCCAGCAGTTTAAATTTTTTTGAGTCGGATCAGCCCCAGCATTTT.

This clone appeared a few times. This chain uses TRBV27 with TRBJ1-1; a possible D gene is TRBD1 (5 bases). The germline CDR1 and CDR2 sequences are MNHEY and SMNVEV (reference sequence). Trimming took off 8 bases at V and 6 bases at J, with 16 bases between the two ends. The CDR3 runs to 13 residues. The CDR3 loop reads CASSPRWGSEAFF. CDR3 sequence (DNA): TGTGCCAGCTCCCCCCGATGGGGCTCTGAAGCTTTCTTT.